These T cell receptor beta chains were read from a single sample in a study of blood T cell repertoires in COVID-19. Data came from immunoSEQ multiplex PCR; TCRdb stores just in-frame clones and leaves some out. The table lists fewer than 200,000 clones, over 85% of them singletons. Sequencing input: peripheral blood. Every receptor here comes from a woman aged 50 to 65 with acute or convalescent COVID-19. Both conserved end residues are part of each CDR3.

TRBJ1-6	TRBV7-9	CASSSSPDSPLHF
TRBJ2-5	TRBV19	CASSTTGVETQYF
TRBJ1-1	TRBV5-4	CASSLDRGNTEAFF
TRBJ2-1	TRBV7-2	CASSLAGTLNEQFF
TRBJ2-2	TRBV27	CASSQPSRVRSGELFF
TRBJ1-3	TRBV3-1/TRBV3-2	CASSHRQGSGNTIYF
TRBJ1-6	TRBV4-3	CASSQDRGSPDNPYSPLHF
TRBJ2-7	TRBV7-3	CASSLRQGASEQYF
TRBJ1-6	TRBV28	CGARRVNNSPLHF
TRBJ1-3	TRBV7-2	CASSQGNTIYF
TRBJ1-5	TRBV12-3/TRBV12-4	CASSSGGAQPQHF
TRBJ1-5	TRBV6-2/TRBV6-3	CASSPEGLSNQPQHF
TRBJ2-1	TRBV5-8	CASSLSGGVNNEQFF
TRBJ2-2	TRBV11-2	CASSFLNLGRVNTGELFF
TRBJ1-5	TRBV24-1	CATSAQGVPNQPQHF
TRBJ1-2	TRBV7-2	CASSFGTGWGYTF
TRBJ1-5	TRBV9	CASSVGTGAAQPQHF
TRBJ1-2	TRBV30	CAWRIQGARGYTF
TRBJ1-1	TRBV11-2	CASSLLGRGGNTEAFF
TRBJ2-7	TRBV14	CASSHAPGRSSSYEQYF
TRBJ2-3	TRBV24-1	CATSDLEESSTDTQYF
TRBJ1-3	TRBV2	CASSEALRGAGNTIYF
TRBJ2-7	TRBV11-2	CASSRPRTSGGYEQYF